Listed below are T cell receptor beta chains from one sample, sequenced in a study of cytomegalovirus exposure and HLA in healthy donors. Libraries were prepared by immunoSEQ multiplex PCR; TCRdb keeps only in-frame clonotypes and omits some of them. The table includes around 68,000 clones, about 70% detected once. The sequencing input was PBMCs. Receptors were obtained from a woman under 40 in good health and CMV-seronegative. CDR3s include the opening cysteine and the closing phenylalanine or tryptophan. D genes are given only for firm matches. The size of a clone is reported for some rows only, either as once, few or many, or as a class for expanded clones.

clone_size | j_call | v_call | d_call | cdr3_nt | cdr3_aa
NA | TRBJ2-2 | TRBV9 | NA | TGTGCCAGCAGCGTAGCGAGAAAAACCGGGGAGCTGTTTTTT | CASSVARKTGELFF
NA | TRBJ1-1 | TRBV18 | NA | TGTGCCAGCTCACGGGACAAGAACACTGAAGCTTTCTTT | CASSRDKNTEAFF
NA | TRBJ1-6 | TRBV13 | NA | TGTGCCAGCAGCTTAGCCCAGGGTCCGTCACCCCTCCACTTT | CASSLAQGPSPLHF
NA | TRBJ2-7 | TRBV11-3 | NA | TGTGCCAGCAGCCCGAACGGGTTCTCCGAGCAGTACTTC | CASSPNGFSEQYF
NA | TRBJ1-5 | TRBV15 | NA | TGTGCCACCAGCCCGAGGCCGGTTCAGCCCCAGCATTTT | CATSPRPVQPQHF
once | TRBJ2-7 | TRBV4-2 | NA | TGTGCCAGCAGCCAAACCGGGACTCTGACCTACGAGCAGTACTTC | CASSQTGTLTYEQYF
NA | TRBJ2-7 | TRBV7-9 | TRBD2 | TGTGCCAGCAGCGCCGCCGACAGGGGAAAGCGGGGGGGCAGCTACGAGCAGTACTTC | CASSAADRGKRGGSYEQYF
NA | TRBJ1-5 | TRBV7-9 | NA | TGTGCCAGCAGCTTAGGATCAGGGCCGATCAGCCCCCAGCATTTT | CASSLGSGPISPQHF
NA | TRBJ2-2 | TRBV5-1 | TRBD2 | TGCGCCAGCAGCTACCGACTAGCCGTTGACGCGAACACCGGGGAGCTGTTTTTT | CASSYRLAVDANTGELFF
NA | TRBJ2-7 | TRBV7-8 | NA | TGTGCCAGCAGCCCCATGGAGGTATACGAGCAGTACTTC | CASSPMEVYEQYF
few | TRBJ1-1 | TRBV7-9 | NA | TGTGCCAGCAGCACAACAGGGCGGGTCATGAACACTGAAGCTTTCTTT | CASSTTGRVMNTEAFF
NA | TRBJ2-5 | TRBV5-1 | TRBD2 | TGCGCCAGCAGCTTGCAGCGGGGGGGCCAGGAGACCCAGTACTTC | CASSLQRGGQETQYF
once | TRBJ1-4 | TRBV28 | TRBD1 | TGTGCCAGCAGTCGAGCCCGGGACAGAGCTAATGAAAAACTGTTTTTT | CASSRARDRANEKLFF